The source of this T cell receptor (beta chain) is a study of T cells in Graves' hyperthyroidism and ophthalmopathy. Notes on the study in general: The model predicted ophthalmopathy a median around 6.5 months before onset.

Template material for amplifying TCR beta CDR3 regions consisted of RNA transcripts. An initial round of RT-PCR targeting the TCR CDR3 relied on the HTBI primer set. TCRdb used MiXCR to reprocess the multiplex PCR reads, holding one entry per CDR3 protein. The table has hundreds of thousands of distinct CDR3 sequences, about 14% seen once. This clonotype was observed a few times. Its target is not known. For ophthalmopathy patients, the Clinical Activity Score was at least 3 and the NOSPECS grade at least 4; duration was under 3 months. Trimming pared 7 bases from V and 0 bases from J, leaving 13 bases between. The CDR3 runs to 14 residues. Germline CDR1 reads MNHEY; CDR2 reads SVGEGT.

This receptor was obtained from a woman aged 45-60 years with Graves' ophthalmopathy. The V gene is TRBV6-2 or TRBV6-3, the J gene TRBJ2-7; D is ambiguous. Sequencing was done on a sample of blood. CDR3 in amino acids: CASNMLGPSYEQYF. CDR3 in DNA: TGTGCCAGCAATATGCTGGGTCCCTCCTACGAGCAGTACTTC.